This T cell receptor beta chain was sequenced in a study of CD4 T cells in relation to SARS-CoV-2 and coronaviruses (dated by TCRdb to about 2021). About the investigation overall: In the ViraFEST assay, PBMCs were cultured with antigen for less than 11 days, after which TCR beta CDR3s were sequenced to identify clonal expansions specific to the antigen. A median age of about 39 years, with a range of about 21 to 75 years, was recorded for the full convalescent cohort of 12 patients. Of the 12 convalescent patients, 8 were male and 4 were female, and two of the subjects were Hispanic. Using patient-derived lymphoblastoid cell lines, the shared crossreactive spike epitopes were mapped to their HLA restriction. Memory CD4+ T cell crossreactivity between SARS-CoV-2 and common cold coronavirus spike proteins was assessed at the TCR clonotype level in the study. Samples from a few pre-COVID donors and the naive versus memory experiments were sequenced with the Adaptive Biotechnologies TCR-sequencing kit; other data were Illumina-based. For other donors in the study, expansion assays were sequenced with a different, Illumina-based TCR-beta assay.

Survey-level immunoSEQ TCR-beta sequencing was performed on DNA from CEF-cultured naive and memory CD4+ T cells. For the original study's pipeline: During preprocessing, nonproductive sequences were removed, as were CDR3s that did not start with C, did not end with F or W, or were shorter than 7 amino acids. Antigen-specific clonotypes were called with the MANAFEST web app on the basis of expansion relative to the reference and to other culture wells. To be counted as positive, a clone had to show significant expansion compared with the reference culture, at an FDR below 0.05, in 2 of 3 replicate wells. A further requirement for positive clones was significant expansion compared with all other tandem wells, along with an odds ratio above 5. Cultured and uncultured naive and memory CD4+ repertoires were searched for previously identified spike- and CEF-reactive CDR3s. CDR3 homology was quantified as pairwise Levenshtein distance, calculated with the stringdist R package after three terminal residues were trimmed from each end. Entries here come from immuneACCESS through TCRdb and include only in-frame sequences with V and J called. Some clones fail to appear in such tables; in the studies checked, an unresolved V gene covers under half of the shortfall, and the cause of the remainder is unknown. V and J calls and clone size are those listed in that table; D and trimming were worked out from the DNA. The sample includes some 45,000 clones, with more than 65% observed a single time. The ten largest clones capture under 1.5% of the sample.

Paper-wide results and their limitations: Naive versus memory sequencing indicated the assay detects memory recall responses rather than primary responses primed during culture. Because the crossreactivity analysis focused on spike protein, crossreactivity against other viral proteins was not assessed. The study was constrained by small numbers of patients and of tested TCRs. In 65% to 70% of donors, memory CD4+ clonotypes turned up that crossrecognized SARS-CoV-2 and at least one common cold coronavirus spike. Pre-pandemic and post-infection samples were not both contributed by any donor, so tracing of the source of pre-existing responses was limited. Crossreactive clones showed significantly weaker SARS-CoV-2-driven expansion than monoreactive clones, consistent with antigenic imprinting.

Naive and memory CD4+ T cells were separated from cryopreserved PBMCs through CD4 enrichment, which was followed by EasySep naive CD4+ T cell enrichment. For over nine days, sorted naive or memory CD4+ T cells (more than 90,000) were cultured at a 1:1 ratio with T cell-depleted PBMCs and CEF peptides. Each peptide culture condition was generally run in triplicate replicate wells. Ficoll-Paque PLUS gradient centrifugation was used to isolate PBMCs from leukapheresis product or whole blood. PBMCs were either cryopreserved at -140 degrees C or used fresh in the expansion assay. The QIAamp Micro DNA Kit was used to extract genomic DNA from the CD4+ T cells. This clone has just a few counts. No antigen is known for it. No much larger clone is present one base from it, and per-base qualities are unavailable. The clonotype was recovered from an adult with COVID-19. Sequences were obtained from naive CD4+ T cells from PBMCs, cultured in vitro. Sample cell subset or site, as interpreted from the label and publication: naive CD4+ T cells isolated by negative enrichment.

The CDR3 is CASSSLAGGSLRETQYF. Read as DNA, the sequence is TGTGCCAGCAGCTCCCTAGCGGGAGGGAGCCTTCGAGAGACCCAGTACTTC. The sequence links TRBV5-4 to TRBJ2-5, with 12 bases matching TRBD2. Reading the germline V gene (reference sequence) gives CDR1 SGHNT and CDR2 YYREEE. The CDR3, from cysteine to phenylalanine, totals 17 residues. Only the CDR3 region is kept as DNA, spanning 51 bases read in frame from base 1. The germline V and J ends show losses of 3 bases and 4 bases respectively, and no gene match explains 10 bases of the junction.